The sequence of this T cell receptor (beta chain) was determined in a study of T-cell reconstitution after alpha-beta-depleted transplantation in children. General observations from the study: Two months or so post-transplant, alpha-beta T cells reportedly derived from several hundred expanded graft clones.

V dropped 7 bases and J dropped 0; count of bases not matched to a gene: 4. CDR3 length: 14 amino acids. Germline V lookup: CDR1 SGHRS, CDR2 YFSETQ. Preparation of the TCRbeta library was carried out with unique molecular identifiers. Each CDR3 protein gets one entry after TCRdb re-called the PCR reads with MiXCR. The sample includes hundreds of thousands of distinct CDR3 sequences, about 12% of them seen just once. Comments on this clonotype: Its antigen is unknown.

The chain is built from TRBV5-1 and TRBJ2-3, with 8 bases matching TRBD2. Sample: PBMCs, taken before TCRalphabeta/CD19-depleted stem cell transplant. This receptor was taken from a girl aged 2-10 years with congenital amegakaryocytic thrombocytopenia, due to receive a stem cell transplant. The CDR3 region has the DNA TGCGCCAGCGCGGGGGGCGGGAGCACAGATACGCAGTATTTT. Its protein product is CASAGGGSTDTQYF.